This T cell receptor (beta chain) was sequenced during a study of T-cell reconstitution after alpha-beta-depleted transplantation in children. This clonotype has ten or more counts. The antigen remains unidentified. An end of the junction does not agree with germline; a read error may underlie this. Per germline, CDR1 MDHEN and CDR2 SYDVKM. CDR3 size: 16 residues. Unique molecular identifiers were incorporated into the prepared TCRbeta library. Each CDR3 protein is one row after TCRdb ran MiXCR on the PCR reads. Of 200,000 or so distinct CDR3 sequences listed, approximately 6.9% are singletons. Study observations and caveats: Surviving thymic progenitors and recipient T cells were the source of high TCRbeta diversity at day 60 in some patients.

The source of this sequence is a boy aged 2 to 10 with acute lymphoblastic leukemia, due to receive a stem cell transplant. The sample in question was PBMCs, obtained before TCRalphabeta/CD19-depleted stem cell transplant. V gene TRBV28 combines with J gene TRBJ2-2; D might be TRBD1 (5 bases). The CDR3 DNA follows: TGTCCCAGCAGGACGTACCAGGGTCCGAACACCGGGGAGCTGTTTTTT. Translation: CPSRTYQGPNTGELFF.